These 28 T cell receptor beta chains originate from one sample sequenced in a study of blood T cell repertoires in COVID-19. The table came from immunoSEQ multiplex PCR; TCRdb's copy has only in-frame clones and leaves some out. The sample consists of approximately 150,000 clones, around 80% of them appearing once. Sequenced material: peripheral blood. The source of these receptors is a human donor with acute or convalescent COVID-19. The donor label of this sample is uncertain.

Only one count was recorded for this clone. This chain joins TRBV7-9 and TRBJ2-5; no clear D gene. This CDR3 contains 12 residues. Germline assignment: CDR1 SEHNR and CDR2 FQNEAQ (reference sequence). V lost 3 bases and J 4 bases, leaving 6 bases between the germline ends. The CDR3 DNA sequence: TGTGCCAGCAGCTTCGTCTTAGAGACCCAGTACTTC. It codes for CASSFVLETQYF.

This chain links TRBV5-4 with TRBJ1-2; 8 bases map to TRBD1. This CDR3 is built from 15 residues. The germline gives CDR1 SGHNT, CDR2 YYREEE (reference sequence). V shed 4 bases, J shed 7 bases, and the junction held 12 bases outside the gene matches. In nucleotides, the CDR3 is TGTGCCAGCAGCCCCCAGAGACAGGGGAGAGGTGGCTACACCTTC. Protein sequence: CASSPQRQGRGGYTF. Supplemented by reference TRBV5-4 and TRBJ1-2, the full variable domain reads ETGVTQSPTHLIKTRGQQVTLRCSSQSGHNTVSWYQQALGQGPQFIFQYYREEENGRGNFPPRFSGLQFPNYSSELNVNALELDDSALYLCASSPQRQGRGGYTFGSGTRLTVV.

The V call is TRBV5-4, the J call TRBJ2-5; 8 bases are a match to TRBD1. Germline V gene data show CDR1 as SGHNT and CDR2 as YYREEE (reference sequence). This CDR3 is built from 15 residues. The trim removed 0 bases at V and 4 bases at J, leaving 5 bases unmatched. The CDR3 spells CASSLGLGQGETQYF. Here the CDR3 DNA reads TGTGCCAGCAGCTTGGGTCTAGGACAGGGAGAGACCCAGTACTTC.

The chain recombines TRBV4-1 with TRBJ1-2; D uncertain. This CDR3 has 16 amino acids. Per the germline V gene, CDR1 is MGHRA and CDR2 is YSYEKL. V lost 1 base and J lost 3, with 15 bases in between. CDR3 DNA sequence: TGCGCCAGCAGCCAAGTTCCGGGAGACCCGTACTATGGCTACACCTTC. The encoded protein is CASSQVPGDPYYGYTF.

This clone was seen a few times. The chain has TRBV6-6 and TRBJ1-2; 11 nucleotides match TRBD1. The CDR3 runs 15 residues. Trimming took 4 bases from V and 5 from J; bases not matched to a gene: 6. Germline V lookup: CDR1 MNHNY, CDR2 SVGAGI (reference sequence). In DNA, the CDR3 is TGTGCCAGCAGTTCTTGGACAGGGGGCTGGTATGGCTACACCTTC. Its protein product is CASSSWTGGWYGYTF.

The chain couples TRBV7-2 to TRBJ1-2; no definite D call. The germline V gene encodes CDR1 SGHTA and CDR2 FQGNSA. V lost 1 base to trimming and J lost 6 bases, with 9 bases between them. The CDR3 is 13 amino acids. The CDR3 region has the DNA TGTGCCAGCAGCTTAGGACTGAAGGATGGCTACACCTTC. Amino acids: CASSLGLKDGYTF. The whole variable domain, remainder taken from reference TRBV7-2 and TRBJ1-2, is GAGVSQSPSNKVTEKGKDVELRCDPISGHTALYWYRQSLGQGLEFLIYFQGNSAPDKSGLPSDRFSAERTGGSVSTLTIQRTQQEDSAVYLCASSLGLKDGYTFGSGTRLTVV.

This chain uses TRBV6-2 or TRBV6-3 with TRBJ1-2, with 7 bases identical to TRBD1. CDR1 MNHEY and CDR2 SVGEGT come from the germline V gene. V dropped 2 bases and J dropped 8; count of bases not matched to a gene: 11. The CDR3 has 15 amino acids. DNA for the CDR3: TGTGCCAGCAGTTACCCGCAGGGGACAGCTGGGGGCTACACCTTC. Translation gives CASSYPQGTAGGYTF.

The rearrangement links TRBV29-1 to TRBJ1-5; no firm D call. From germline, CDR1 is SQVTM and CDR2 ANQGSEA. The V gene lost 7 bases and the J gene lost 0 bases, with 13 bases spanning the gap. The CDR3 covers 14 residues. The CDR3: CSAVEGSSNQPQHF. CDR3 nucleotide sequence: TGCAGCGCCGTGGAAGGGAGTAGCAATCAGCCCCAGCATTTT.

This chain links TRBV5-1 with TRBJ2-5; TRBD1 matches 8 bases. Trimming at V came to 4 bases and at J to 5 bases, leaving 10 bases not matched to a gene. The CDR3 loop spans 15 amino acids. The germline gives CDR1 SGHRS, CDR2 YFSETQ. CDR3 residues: CASSAIQGAEETQYF. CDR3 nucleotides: TGCGCCAGCAGCGCCATCCAGGGGGCTGAGGAGACCCAGTACTTC.

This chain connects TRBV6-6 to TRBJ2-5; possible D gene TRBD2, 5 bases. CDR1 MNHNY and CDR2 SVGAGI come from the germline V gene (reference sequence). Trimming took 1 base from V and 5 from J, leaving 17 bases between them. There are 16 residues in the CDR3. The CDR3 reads CASSYLEVRGSETQYF. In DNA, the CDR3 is TGTGCCAGCAGTTACTTGGAGGTCCGAGGCTCGGAGACCCAGTACTTC.

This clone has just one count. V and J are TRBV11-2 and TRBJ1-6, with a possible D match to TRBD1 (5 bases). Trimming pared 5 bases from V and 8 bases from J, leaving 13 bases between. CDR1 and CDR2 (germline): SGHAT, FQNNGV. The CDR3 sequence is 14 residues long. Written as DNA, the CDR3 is TGTGCCAGCAGCCTAAACCCAGGGCATTCACCCCTCCACTTT. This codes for CASSLNPGHSPLHF.

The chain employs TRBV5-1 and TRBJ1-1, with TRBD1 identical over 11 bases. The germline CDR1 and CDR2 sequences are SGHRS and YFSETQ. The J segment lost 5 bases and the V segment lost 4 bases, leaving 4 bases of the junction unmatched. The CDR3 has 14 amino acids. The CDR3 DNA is TGCGCCAGCAGCCAGGACAGGGGGCAGACTGAAGCTTTCTTT. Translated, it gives CASSQDRGQTEAFF.

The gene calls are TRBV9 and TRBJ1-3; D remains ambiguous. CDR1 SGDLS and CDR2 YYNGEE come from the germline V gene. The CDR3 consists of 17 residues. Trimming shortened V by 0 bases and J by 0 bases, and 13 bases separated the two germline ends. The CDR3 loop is CASSVEAARRSGNTIYF. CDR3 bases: TGTGCCAGCAGCGTAGAGGCGGCCCGGCGCTCTGGAAACACCATATATTTT.

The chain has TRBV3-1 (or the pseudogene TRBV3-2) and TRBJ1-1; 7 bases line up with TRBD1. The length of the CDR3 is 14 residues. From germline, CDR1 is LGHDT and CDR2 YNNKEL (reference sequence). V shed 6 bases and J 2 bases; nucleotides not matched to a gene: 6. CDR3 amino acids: CASRLQGTNTEAFF. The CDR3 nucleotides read TGTGCCAGCAGACTACAGGGGACCAACACTGAAGCTTTCTTT.

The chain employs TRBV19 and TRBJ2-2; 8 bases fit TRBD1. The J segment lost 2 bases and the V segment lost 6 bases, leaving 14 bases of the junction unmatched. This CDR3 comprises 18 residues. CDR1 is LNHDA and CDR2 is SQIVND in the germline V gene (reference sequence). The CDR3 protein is CASSFFAPGGANTGELFF. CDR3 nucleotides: TGTGCCAGTAGCTTTTTCGCGCCAGGGGGCGCAAACACCGGGGAGCTGTTTTTT.

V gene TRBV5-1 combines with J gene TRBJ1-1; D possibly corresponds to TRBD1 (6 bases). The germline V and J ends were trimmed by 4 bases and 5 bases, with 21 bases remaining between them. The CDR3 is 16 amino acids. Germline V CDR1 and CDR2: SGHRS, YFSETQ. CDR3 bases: TGCGCCAGCAGCCTACAGACAGGCGACAAGGGTACTGAAGCTTTCTTT. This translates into CASSLQTGDKGTEAFF.

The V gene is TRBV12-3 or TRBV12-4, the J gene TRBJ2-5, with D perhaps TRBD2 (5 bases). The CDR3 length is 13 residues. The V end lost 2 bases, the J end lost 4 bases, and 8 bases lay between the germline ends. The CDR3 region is CASSLIEGETQYF. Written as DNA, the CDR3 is TGTGCCAGCAGTTTAATAGAGGGAGAGACCCAGTACTTC.

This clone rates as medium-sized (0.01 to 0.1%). Here the CDR3 DNA reads TGTGCCAGCAGTGAGACGGGGGGTCAGCCCCAGCATTTT. This gives the protein CASSETGGQPQHF. The rearrangement links TRBV2 to TRBJ1-5; D is possibly TRBD1 (5 bases). The CDR3 contains 13 residues. V dropped 3 bases and J dropped 6 bases, with 9 bases sitting between them. The germline V gene has CDR1 SNHLY and CDR2 FYNNEI.

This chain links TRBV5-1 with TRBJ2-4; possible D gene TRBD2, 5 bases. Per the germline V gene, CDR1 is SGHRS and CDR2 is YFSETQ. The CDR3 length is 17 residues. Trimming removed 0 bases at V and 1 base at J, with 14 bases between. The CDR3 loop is CASSLGSGRGAKNIQYF. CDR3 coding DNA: TGCGCCAGCAGCTTGGGTTCGGGGAGAGGGGCCAAAAACATTCAGTACTTC. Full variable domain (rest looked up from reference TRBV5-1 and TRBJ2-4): KAGVTQTPRYLIKTRGQQVTLSCSPISGHRSVSWYQQTPGQGLQFLFEYFSETQRNKGNFPGRFSGRQFSNSRSEMNVSTLELGDSALYLCASSLGSGRGAKNIQYFGAGTRLSVL.

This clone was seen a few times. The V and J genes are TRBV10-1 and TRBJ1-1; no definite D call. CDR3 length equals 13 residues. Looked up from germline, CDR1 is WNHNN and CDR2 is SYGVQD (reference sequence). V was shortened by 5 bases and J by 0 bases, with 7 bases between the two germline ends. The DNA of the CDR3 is TGCGCCAGCAGTCAGGATCTGAACACTGAAGCTTTCTTT. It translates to CASSQDLNTEAFF.

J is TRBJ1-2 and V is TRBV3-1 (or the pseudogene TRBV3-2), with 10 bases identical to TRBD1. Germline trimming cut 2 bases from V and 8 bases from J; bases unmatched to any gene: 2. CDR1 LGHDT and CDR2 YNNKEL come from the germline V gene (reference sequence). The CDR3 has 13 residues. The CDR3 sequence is CASSQWTGGGYTF. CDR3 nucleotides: TGTGCCAGCAGCCAATGGACAGGGGGGGGCTACACCTTC.

The CDR3 sequence: CASGQGNTDTQYF. For the CDR3, the DNA is TGTGCCAGTGGACAGGGAAACACAGATACGCAGTATTTT. V usage is TRBV19 and J usage is TRBJ2-3; the match to TRBD1 covers 8 bases. From germline, CDR1 is LNHDA and CDR2 SQIVND (reference sequence). CDR3 length: 13 amino acids. V was pared by 8 bases and J by 2 bases, with 3 bases of the junction left unmatched.

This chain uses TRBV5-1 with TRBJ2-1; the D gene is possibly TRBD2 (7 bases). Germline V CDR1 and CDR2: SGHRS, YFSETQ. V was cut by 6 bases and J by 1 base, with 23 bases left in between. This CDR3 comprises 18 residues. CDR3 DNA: TGCGCCAGCACTCTGGGGGGGGGCGCCACCCCTTCCTACAATGAGCAGTTCTTC. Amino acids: CASTLGGGATPSYNEQFF.

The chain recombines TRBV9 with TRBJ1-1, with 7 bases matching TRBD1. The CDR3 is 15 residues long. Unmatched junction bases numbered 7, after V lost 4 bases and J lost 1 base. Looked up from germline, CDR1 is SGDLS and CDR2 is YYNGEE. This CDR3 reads CASSLRDSQNTEAFF. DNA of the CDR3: TGTGCCAGCAGCCTCCGGGACAGCCAGAACACTGAAGCTTTCTTT.

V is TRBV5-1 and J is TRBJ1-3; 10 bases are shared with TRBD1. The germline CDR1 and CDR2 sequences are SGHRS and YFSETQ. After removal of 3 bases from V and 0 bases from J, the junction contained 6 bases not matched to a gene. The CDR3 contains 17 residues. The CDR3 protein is CASSSGTGALSGNTIYF. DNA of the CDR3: TGCGCCAGCAGCTCCGGGACAGGGGCTCTCTCTGGAAACACCATATATTTT.

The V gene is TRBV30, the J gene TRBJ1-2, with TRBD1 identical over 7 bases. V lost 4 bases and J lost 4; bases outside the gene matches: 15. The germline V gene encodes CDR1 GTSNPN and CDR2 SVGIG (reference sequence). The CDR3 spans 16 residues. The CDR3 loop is CAWNRDSPLYSYGYTF. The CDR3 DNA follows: TGTGCCTGGAATCGGGACAGCCCCCTTTATTCCTATGGCTACACCTTC.

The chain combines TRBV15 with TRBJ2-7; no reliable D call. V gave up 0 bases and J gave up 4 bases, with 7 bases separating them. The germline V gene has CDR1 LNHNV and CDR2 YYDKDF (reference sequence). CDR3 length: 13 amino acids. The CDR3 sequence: CATSRDTAYEQYF. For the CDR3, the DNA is TGTGCCACCAGCAGAGATACAGCTTACGAGCAGTACTTC.

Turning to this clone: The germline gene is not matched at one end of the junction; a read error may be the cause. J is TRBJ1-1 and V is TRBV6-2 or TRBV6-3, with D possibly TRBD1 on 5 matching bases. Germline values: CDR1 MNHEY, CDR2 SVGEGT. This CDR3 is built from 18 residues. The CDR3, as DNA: TGTGCCAGCAGTGACTCGGTGGTCTGGAGGGGTGAAGACACTGAAGCTTTCTTT. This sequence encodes CASSDSVVWRGEDTEAFF.